Following are 31 T cell receptor beta chains from one sample sequenced in a study of CD8+ T cells in alopecia areata. The authors extracted RNA and reverse transcribed it into cDNA as the sequencing template. Libraries were prepared by immunoSEQ multiplex PCR; TCRdb keeps only in-frame clonotypes and omits some of them. The top ten clones hold about 9% of a sample with roughly 100,000 clones, roughly 50% of them seen once. Input material: CD4+ T cells sorted from blood. The receptor source for this set is a human donor in good health.

CDR3 nucleotide sequence: TGTGCCAGCAGCTTAGTCTCGACAGGGATTAACACTGAAGCTTTCTTT. Protein: CASSLVSTGINTEAFF. The chain joins TRBV7-2 to TRBJ1-1; 7 nucleotides agree with TRBD1. The CDR3 extends over 16 amino acids. Germline trimming cut 1 base from V and 2 bases from J; bases unmatched to any gene: 7. In germline, CDR1 is SGHTA, CDR2 FQGNSA.

The chain employs TRBV11-2 and TRBJ2-1; 9 positions agree with TRBD2. V dropped 3 bases and J dropped 6; count of bases not matched to a gene: 6. CDR3 size: 15 residues. Germline V gives CDR1 SGHAT, CDR2 FQNNGV. CDR3 in DNA: TGTGCCAGCAGCTTTGCTAGCGGGGTTTTCAATGAGCAGTTCTTC. Its protein product is CASSFASGVFNEQFF.

CDR3 residues: CASSETGTSGGDTQYF. The CDR3 DNA reads as TGTGCCAGCAGCGAAACAGGGACTAGCGGGGGAGATACGCAGTATTTT. The genes are TRBV2 and TRBJ2-3; the match to TRBD2 covers 14 bases. V was clipped by 6 bases and J by 5 bases; unmatched bases: 7. The CDR3 covers 16 residues. Germline values: CDR1 SNHLY, CDR2 FYNNEI.

A few counts support this clone. This chain links TRBV18 with TRBJ2-3; D call uncertain. The CDR3 runs 13 residues. Germline V CDR1 and CDR2: KGHSH, LQKENI. The V and J ends lost 4 bases and 5 bases respectively, with 10 bases between them. This CDR3 is CASSQQTEDTQYF. The CDR3 DNA follows: TGTGCCAGCTCACAACAAACGGAAGATACGCAGTATTTT.

The V gene is TRBV7-8, the J gene TRBJ1-4, with 7 nucleotides matching TRBD1. V was clipped by 2 bases and J by 5 bases; unmatched bases: 5. Germline V gene sequence: CDR1 SGHVS, CDR2 FQNEAQ. This CDR3 is 15 amino acids long. CDR3 loop: CASSLTSGGNEKLFF. The DNA of the CDR3 is TGTGCCAGCAGCTTAACCTCAGGGGGAAATGAAAAACTGTTTTTT.

The gene calls are TRBV29-1 and TRBJ2-5; tentative D call: TRBD1 (5 bases). Trimming took off 6 bases at V and 3 bases at J, with 8 bases between the two ends. The CDR3 has 11 amino acids. The germline V gene has CDR1 SQVTM and CDR2 ANQGSEA. CDR3 nucleotide sequence: TGCAGCGTGAACAGGAAAGAGACCCAGTACTTC. Protein: CSVNRKETQYF.

The V call is TRBV27, the J call TRBJ2-1; D is ambiguous. CDR3 size: 18 residues. V lost 5 bases and J 0 bases, leaving 20 bases between the germline ends. Germline V gives CDR1 MNHEY, CDR2 SMNVEV (reference sequence). The CDR3 DNA is TGTGCCAGCAGTACCCTTTGGTCAGAAGCAAGCTCCTACAATGAGCAGTTCTTC. Protein: CASSTLWSEASSYNEQFF.

Points on this clone: The same CDR3 also results from other DNA sequences found in this sample. The chain uses TRBV9 and TRBJ2-1; no definite D call. The CDR3 is made up of 15 amino acids. Germline loops: CDR1 SGDLS, CDR2 YYNGEE. Trimming shortened V by 4 bases and J by 0 bases, and 11 bases separated the two germline ends. DNA of the CDR3: TGTGCCAGCAGCCCTCGACTGGCCTCCTACAATGAGCAGTTCTTC. Its protein is CASSPRLASYNEQFF.

The table lists this clone with a few counts. The CDR3 nucleotides are TGCGCCAGCGGGGGGTTCATTAGGAGACCTTTTGATGGCTACACCTTC. This encodes CASGGFIRRPFDGYTF. The rearrangement joins TRBV4-1 to TRBJ1-2, with a tentative D call TRBD1 (5 bases). The V end was cut by 8 bases, the J end by 6 bases, with 25 bases between. The CDR3 runs 16 residues. The germline gives CDR1 MGHRA, CDR2 YSYEKL.

The genes are TRBV6-5 and TRBJ1-4; D unclear. The CDR3 loop spans 14 amino acids. V lost 6 bases and J 4 bases, leaving 12 bases between the germline ends. Germline lookup yields CDR1 MNHEY and CDR2 SVGAGI. CDR3 region: CASSPGINNEKLFF. Written as DNA, the CDR3 is TGTGCCAGCAGCCCCGGGATCAATAATGAAAAACTGTTTTTT.

This chain uses TRBV6-6 with TRBJ1-2, with a weak D call TRBD1 (6 bases). Germline V gives CDR1 MNHNY, CDR2 SVGAGI (reference sequence). Trimming left V 8 bases short and J 4 bases short, with 11 bases between. The CDR3 length is 12 residues. The CDR3 nucleotides read TGTGCCAGCGACTCAGGGGTCTATGGCTACACCTTC. Translating it yields CASDSGVYGYTF.

The J gene is TRBJ2-7, the V gene TRBV30, with D possibly called TRBD1 or TRBD2 (5 bases each). V dropped 3 bases and J dropped 3 bases, with 15 bases sitting between them. Germline CDR1 is GTSNPN and CDR2 is SVGIG (reference sequence). This CDR3 contains 14 residues. CDR3 in DNA: TGTGCCTGGAGCAGGGACCTAGGGGTCTACGAGCAGTACTTC. Translated: CAWSRDLGVYEQYF.

This clone came up a few times. The genes are TRBV4-1 and TRBJ2-4, with 9 bases matching TRBD2. The germline CDR1 and CDR2 sequences are MGHRA and YSYEKL. Unmatched junction bases numbered 13, after V lost 1 base and J lost 0 bases. The CDR3 contains 20 residues. CDR3 coding DNA: TGCGCCAGCAGCCAAGCCTTTGCTAGCGGGGATTTAATAGCCAAAAACATTCAGTACTTC. Translating gives CASSQAFASGDLIAKNIQYF.

Note on this clone: A junction boundary mismatches the germline segment, possibly from a read error. The rearrangement links TRBV29-1 to TRBJ1-2; D might be TRBD1 (6 bases). Germline-derived CDR1 and CDR2 are SQVTM and ANQGSEA. The CDR3 runs to 10 residues. The chain's CDR3 is CSVETTGLAF. The CDR3 coding sequence is TGCAGCGTTGAGACTACAGGGCTCGCCTTC.

This chain connects TRBV7-9 to TRBJ2-5; D might be TRBD2 (6 bases). The CDR3 loop spans 14 amino acids. Germline lookup yields CDR1 SEHNR and CDR2 FQNEAQ (reference sequence). With 0 bases removed from V and 4 bases from J, the gap between germline ends came to 9 bases. In DNA, the CDR3 is TGTGCCAGCAGCTTAGCCGGTAGCGGAGAGACCCAGTACTTC. This codes for CASSLAGSGETQYF.

This clone has a handful of counts. The rearrangement joins TRBV10-3 to TRBJ2-5; D is uncertain. The germline V gene encodes CDR1 ENHRY and CDR2 SYGVKD. The CDR3 runs to 13 residues. V lost 4 bases and J 1 base, leaving 7 bases between the germline ends. In nucleotides, the CDR3 is TGTGCCATCAGTGGTGGAAGCCAAGAGACCCAGTACTTC. Encoded protein: CAISGGSQETQYF.

The chain links TRBV2 to TRBJ2-7; 10 nucleotides line up with TRBD2. The germline V gene encodes CDR1 SNHLY and CDR2 FYNNEI. With 4 bases clipped from V and 7 bases from J, the junction kept 7 bases outside the gene matches. CDR3 size: 14 residues. The CDR3 nucleotides read TGTGCCAGCAGTGTAGCGGGGGGATCTACGGAGCAGTACTTC. This gives the protein CASSVAGGSTEQYF.

The V and J genes are TRBV6-1 and TRBJ1-1, with 8 nucleotides matching TRBD1. The CDR3 spans 15 residues. CDR1 is MNHNS, CDR2 SASEGT, per germline. With V trimmed by 6 bases and J by 1 base, 7 bases remained unmatched. This CDR3 reads CASSGGDRGNTEAFF. The CDR3 DNA follows: TGTGCCAGCAGCGGGGGCGACAGGGGGAACACTGAAGCTTTCTTT.

This chain uses TRBV7-2 with TRBJ2-1; tentatively, D is TRBD2 (6 bases). Trimming pared 3 bases from V and 4 bases from J, leaving 22 bases between. This CDR3 has 18 residues. The germline CDR1 and CDR2 sequences are SGHTA and FQGNSA. The CDR3 nucleotides read TGTGCCAGCAGCTTTACGAGGGGACTTCCGGGCTCTTACAATGAGCAGTTCTTC. Residues: CASSFTRGLPGSYNEQFF.

The chain has TRBV11-2 and TRBJ1-1; D not resolved. V lost 7 bases, J lost 1 base, and 13 bases lay in between. The CDR3 consists of 14 residues. Germline values: CDR1 SGHAT, CDR2 FQNNGV. In DNA form, the CDR3 reads TGTGCCAGCAACCCGACACCAACGAACACTGAAGCTTTCTTT. Amino acid sequence: CASNPTPTNTEAFF.

This clone was seen only a few times. CDR3 DNA sequence: TGTGCCAGCACCTCCATGGCGGGGTCTGAAGCTTTCTTT. Its protein product is CASTSMAGSEAFF. The V call is TRBV11-2, the J call TRBJ1-1; no definite D call. Trimming cost V 7 bases and J 6 bases, with 15 bases left between them. CDR1 is SGHAT, CDR2 FQNNGV, per germline. The CDR3 is made up of 13 amino acids.

The rearrangement links TRBV29-1 to TRBJ1-1; 7 bases are a match to TRBD1. This CDR3 has 12 amino acids. Looked up from germline, CDR1 is SQVTM and CDR2 is ANQGSEA. V lost 3 bases to trimming and J lost 3 bases; unmatched junction nucleotides: 1. The CDR3 nucleotides are TGCAGCGTTGATGGACAGGACACTGAAGCTTTCTTT. Translated, it gives CSVDGQDTEAFF.

The chain recombines TRBV6-5 with TRBJ1-6, with 8 bases fitting TRBD1. The CDR3 covers 15 residues. Trimming removed 4 bases from V and 10 bases from J; junction bases left unmatched: 9. CDR1 MNHEY and CDR2 SVGAGI come from the germline V gene. CDR3 region: CASSFSGGIGSPLHF. In DNA form, the CDR3 reads TGTGCCAGCAGTTTTTCAGGGGGCATTGGGTCACCCCTCCACTTT.

This chain connects TRBV28 to TRBJ1-5, with D unclear. V lost 7 bases and J 0 bases, leaving 7 bases between the germline ends. Germline V gives CDR1 MDHEN, CDR2 SYDVKM. The CDR3 covers 13 residues. This chain's CDR3 is CASIDNSNQPQHF. The CDR3 DNA is TGTGCCAGCATAGACAATAGCAATCAGCCCCAGCATTTT.

The chain joins TRBV5-4 to TRBJ1-1; D unclear. The CDR3 has 13 residues. Germline V gene lookup returns CDR1 SGHNT and CDR2 YYREEE (reference sequence). V lost 4 bases to trimming and J lost 0 bases, with 7 bases between them. CDR3 residues: CASSPGLNTEAFF. CDR3 DNA: TGTGCCAGCAGCCCGGGGTTGAACACTGAAGCTTTCTTT.

This clone was counted between two and nine times. J is TRBJ2-7 and V is TRBV11-2, with D tentatively TRBD1 (6 bases). The V gene lost 0 bases and the J gene lost 9 bases, with 9 bases spanning the gap. The length of the CDR3 is 12 residues. CDR1 is SGHAT, CDR2 FQNNGV, per germline. CDR3 sequence (DNA): TGTGCCAGCAGCTTAGATCGAGGGGGGCAGTACTTC. The encoded protein is CASSLDRGGQYF.

This clone occurred once. The V and J genes are TRBV30 and TRBJ2-1; D possibly corresponds to TRBD1 (6 bases). CDR3 length: 13 residues. Trimming shortened V by 1 base and J by 5 bases, and 9 bases separated the two germline ends. The germline gives CDR1 GTSNPN, CDR2 SVGIG (reference sequence). The CDR3 protein is CAWSGTAHNEQFF. Written as DNA, the CDR3 is TGTGCCTGGAGTGGGACAGCCCACAATGAGCAGTTCTTC.

The genes are TRBV4-3 and TRBJ1-6; TRBD1 might be the D (5 bases). The germline V gene has CDR1 LGHNA and CDR2 YSLEER. The CDR3 has 15 amino acids. V was clipped by 0 bases and J by 9 bases, with 12 bases between them. The CDR3 sequence is CASSQDGDRTSPLHF. CDR3 bases: TGCGCCAGCAGCCAAGACGGGGACCGTACTTCACCCCTCCACTTT.

The rearrangement uses TRBV28 and TRBJ1-5; 12 bases map to TRBD1. The V and J ends lost 4 bases and 6 bases, in that order; junction bases with no gene match: 4. Germline CDR1 and CDR2: MDHEN and SYDVKM. CDR3 size: 15 residues. CDR3 amino acids: CASSYGTGGTQPQHF. The CDR3 DNA reads as TGTGCCAGCAGTTACGGGACAGGGGGCACTCAGCCCCAGCATTTT.

V usage is TRBV18 and J usage is TRBJ2-7; 9 bases map to TRBD1. There are 15 residues in the CDR3. J gave up 5 bases and V 2 bases, and 7 bases lay outside the gene matches. Germline CDR1 KGHSH, CDR2 LQKENI. The CDR3: CASSPAGTGSNEQYF. The CDR3, as DNA: TGTGCCAGCTCACCAGCCGGGACAGGGTCGAACGAGCAGTACTTC. The variable domain in full, completed from reference TRBV18 and TRBJ2-7, reads NAGVMQNPRHLVRRRGQEARLRCSPMKGHSHVYWYRQLPEEGLKFMVYLQKENIIDESGMPKERFSAEFPKEGPSILRIQQVVRGDSAAYFCASSPAGTGSNEQYFGPGTRLTVT.

The V gene is TRBV5-1, the J gene TRBJ2-7; the D gene is possibly TRBD1 (6 bases). The V end lost 1 base, the J end lost 5 bases, and 10 bases lay between the germline ends. The CDR3 covers 13 residues. The V gene's germline CDR1 is SGHRS and CDR2 YFSETQ. CDR3 coding DNA: TGCGCCAGCAGCTTGCAACAGGGTAACGAGCAGTACTTC. It codes for CASSLQQGNEQYF.